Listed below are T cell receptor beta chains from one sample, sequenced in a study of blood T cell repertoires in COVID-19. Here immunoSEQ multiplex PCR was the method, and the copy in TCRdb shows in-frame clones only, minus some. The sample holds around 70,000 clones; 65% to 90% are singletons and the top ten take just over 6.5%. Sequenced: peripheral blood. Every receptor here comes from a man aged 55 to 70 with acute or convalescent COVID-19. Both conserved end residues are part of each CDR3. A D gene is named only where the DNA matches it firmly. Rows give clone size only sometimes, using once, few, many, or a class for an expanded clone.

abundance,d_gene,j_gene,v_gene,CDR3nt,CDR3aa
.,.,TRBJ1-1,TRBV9,TGTGCCAGCAGCGAGGGAGTGAACACTGAAGCTTTCTTT,CASSEGVNTEAFF
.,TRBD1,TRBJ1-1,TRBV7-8,TGTGCCAGCAGCTTAAGGGGACAGGGATTCACTGAAGCTTTCTTT,CASSLRGQGFTEAFF
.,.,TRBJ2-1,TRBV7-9,TGTGCCAGCAGCCCGACTGCAGTGGTTGGGCAGTTCTTC,CASSPTAVVGQFF
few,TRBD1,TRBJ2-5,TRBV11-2,TGTGCCAGCAGGAAGGGGGCTCAAGAGACCCAGTACTTC,CASRKGAQETQYF
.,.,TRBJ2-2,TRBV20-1,TGCAGTGCTAGTCAGAAGACCGGGGAGCTGTTTTTT,CSASQKTGELFF
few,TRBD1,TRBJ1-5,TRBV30,TGTGCCTGGGGAGGACAGGGTAGCAATCAGCCCCAGCATTTT,CAWGGQGSNQPQHF
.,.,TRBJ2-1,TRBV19,TGTGCCAGTAGTATGAGGCAGGGATACAATGAGCAGTTCTTC,CASSMRQGYNEQFF
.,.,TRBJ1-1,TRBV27,TGTGCCAGCAGTCCCTCCCTTTTGATGGGGGGTATGAACACTGAAGCTTTCTTT,CASSPSLLMGGMNTEAFF
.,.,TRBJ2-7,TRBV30,TGTGCCTGGAGCGGAGGGAGTTACGAGCAGTACTTC,CAWSGGSYEQYF
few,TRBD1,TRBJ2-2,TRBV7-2,TGTGCCAGCAGCCCCCAGCCGGGACAGACCGGGGAGCTGTTTTTT,CASSPQPGQTGELFF
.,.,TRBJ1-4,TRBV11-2,TGTGCCAGCAGACAACACGGACTGGGGGAAAAACTGTTTTTT,CASRQHGLGEKLFF
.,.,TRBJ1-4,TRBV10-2,TGCGCCAGCAGTGAGTGGAGGGGCGCCTTGGAAGAAAAACTGTTTTTT,CASSEWRGALEEKLFF
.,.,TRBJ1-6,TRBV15,TGTGCCACCAGTAGCGAGGGATTCTATAATTCACCCCTCCACTTT,CATSSEGFYNSPLHF
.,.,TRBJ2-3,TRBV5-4,TGTGCCAGCGCCGGGGAAAGGACAGATACGCAGTATTTT,CASAGERTDTQYF
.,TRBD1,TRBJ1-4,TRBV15,TGTGCCACCAGCCGCAGCTGGGGGGACAGGGGTGAAAAACTGTTTTTT,CATSRSWGDRGEKLFF
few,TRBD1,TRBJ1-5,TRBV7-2,TGTGCCAGCAGCTTAAACACAGGGGGGTACCAGCCCCAGCATTTT,CASSLNTGGYQPQHF
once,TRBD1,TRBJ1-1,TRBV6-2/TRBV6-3,TGTGCCAGCAGTTACTCAGGGGGCTTAACTGAAGCTTTCTTT,CASSYSGGLTEAFF